These 26 T cell receptor beta chains were sequenced from one sample in a study of PD-1 blockade in classical Hodgkin lymphoma. Sequencing used immunoSEQ multiplex PCR; TCRdb keeps in-frame clones, though not all of them. In the table there are around 92,000 clones, 65% to 85% of which are singletons. As for time point: cycle 4 day 1 (C4D1), after six to seven weeks of nivolumab. Every one of the patients relapsed after autologous stem cell transplantation (brentuximab vedotin exposure was variable). Sequenced here: peripheral blood mononuclear cells (PBMCs), sampled before the fourth cycle of nivolumab. Source of these receptors: a human donor with classical Hodgkin lymphoma.

V is TRBV7-2 and J is TRBJ1-1; D unclear. Germline CDR1 SGHTA, CDR2 FQGNSA. Trimming shortened V by 1 base and J by 8 bases, and 5 bases separated the two germline ends. The CDR3 is 11 amino acids. The CDR3: CASSLGGEAFF. DNA of the CDR3: TGTGCCAGCAGCTTAGGTGGGGAAGCTTTCTTT.

J is TRBJ2-2 and V is TRBV9; TRBD1 agrees at 8 bases. Germline lookup yields CDR1 SGDLS and CDR2 YYNGEE. The CDR3 spans 15 residues. With V trimmed by 3 bases and J by 3 bases, 4 bases remained unmatched. The CDR3: CASSGKDRDTGELFF. The CDR3, as DNA: TGTGCCAGCAGCGGAAAGGACAGGGACACCGGGGAGCTGTTTTTT.

This chain uses TRBV23-1 with TRBJ2-7; D not certain. TRBV23-1 is known as an ORF, though its function is uncertain. This CDR3 comprises 14 residues. V was pared by 0 bases and J by 7 bases, with 13 bases between. This CDR3 reads CASSQSGRPREQYF. The CDR3, as DNA: TGCGCCAGCAGTCAATCGGGCAGGCCCCGAGAGCAGTACTTC.

This chain connects TRBV14 to TRBJ2-1, with D perhaps matching TRBD1 or TRBD2 (5 bases each). This CDR3 spans 14 amino acids. Trimming stripped 4 bases from V and 6 bases from J, with 13 bases between. CDR1 SGHDN and CDR2 FVKESK come from the germline V gene. CDR3 sequence: CASSLRGAVNEQFF. The DNA of the CDR3 is TGTGCCAGCAGCCTCAGAGGGGCAGTCAATGAGCAGTTCTTC.

The rearrangement joins TRBV7-9 to TRBJ2-3; 9 bases map to TRBD2. The CDR3 consists of 15 residues. V shed 3 bases, J shed 4 bases, and the junction held 5 bases outside the gene matches. Germline V gene sequence: CDR1 SEHNR, CDR2 FQNEAQ (reference sequence). The CDR3 DNA follows: TGTGCCAGCAGCTTGGGACTAGCTGTCTCAGATACGCAGTATTTT. Its translation: CASSLGLAVSDTQYF.

This chain joins TRBV7-9 and TRBJ1-1, with a possible D match to TRBD1 (6 bases). The CDR3 extends over 14 amino acids. V shed 5 bases and J shed 5 bases, with 15 bases lying between them. Germline-derived CDR1 and CDR2 are SEHNR and FQNEAQ (reference sequence). The CDR3 protein is CASSKGGDKTEAFF. The DNA of the CDR3 is TGTGCCAGCAGCAAGGGTGGGGACAAGACTGAAGCTTTCTTT.

The rearrangement joins TRBV2 to TRBJ2-6; TRBD1 agrees at 11 bases. The V gene end was trimmed by 10 bases and the J gene end by 0 bases; junction bases not matched to a gene: 8. The V gene's germline CDR1 is SNHLY and CDR2 FYNNEI. The CDR3 sequence is 17 residues long. As DNA, the CDR3 is TGTGCCAACGAACCCGGGACAGGGGGCTCTGGGGCCAACGTCCTGACTTTC. It codes for CANEPGTGGSGANVLTF.

The chain couples TRBV5-6 to TRBJ1-3; D gene ambiguous. Germline V gene sequence: CDR1 SGHDT, CDR2 YYEEEE. The V gene lost 0 bases and the J gene lost 1 base, with 5 bases spanning the gap. This CDR3 contains 14 residues. The CDR3 DNA sequence: TGTGCCAGCAGCTTGGCTATTTCTGGAAACACCATATATTTT. Residues: CASSLAISGNTIYF.

The chain joins TRBV5-6 to TRBJ2-5; 7 bases fit TRBD2. V trimming: 4 bases; J trimming: 4 bases; junction bases outside the gene matches: 10. The V gene's germline CDR1 is SGHDT and CDR2 YYEEEE. The CDR3 has 15 residues. Here the CDR3 DNA reads TGTGCCAGCAGCGGTCAGGGAGGGGTACGAGAGACCCAGTACTTC. Its translation: CASSGQGGVRETQYF.

The chain recombines TRBV19 with TRBJ2-2, with 13 positions matching TRBD2. The CDR3 sequence is 17 residues long. Germline-derived CDR1 and CDR2 are LNHDA and SQIVND (reference sequence). V lost 6 bases and J lost 4; bases outside the gene matches: 8. DNA for the CDR3: TGTGCCAGTAGCACTAGCGGGAGGGCCTTCGGCACCGGGGAGCTGTTTTTT. Its protein product is CASSTSGRAFGTGELFF.

The chain employs TRBV10-3 and TRBJ1-5; 7 nucleotides align to TRBD1. V shed 10 bases, J shed 3 bases, and the junction held 9 bases outside the gene matches. CDR1 and CDR2 (germline): ENHRY, SYGVKD. The CDR3 runs to 14 residues. The CDR3, as DNA: TGTGCCACCGGGACAGCCCTTGACAATCAGCCCCAGCATTTT. Its translation: CATGTALDNQPQHF.

V is TRBV5-1 and J is TRBJ1-1, with D perhaps TRBD1 (6 bases). This CDR3 is built from 13 residues. Germline-derived CDR1 and CDR2 are SGHRS and YFSETQ. Trimming left V 4 bases short and J 8 bases short, with 15 bases between. This chain's CDR3 is CASSPGQRTEAFF. The CDR3 DNA reads as TGCGCCAGCAGCCCCGGACAGCGAACGGAAGCTTTCTTT.

This chain links TRBV18 with TRBJ1-1; D is uncertain. The germline gives CDR1 KGHSH, CDR2 LQKENI. The CDR3 has 11 residues. V gave up 2 bases and J gave up 7 bases, with 5 bases separating them. CDR3 amino acids: CASSPWGEAFF. The CDR3 DNA follows: TGTGCCAGCTCACCATGGGGTGAAGCTTTCTTT.

The rearrangement uses TRBV18 and TRBJ2-1, with D perhaps given as TRBD1 or TRBD2 (5 bases each). Germline CDR1 and CDR2: KGHSH and LQKENI. V dropped 6 bases and J dropped 2 bases, with 11 bases sitting between them. CDR3 size: 14 residues. The CDR3 region is CASSHRDAYNEQFF. CDR3 bases: TGTGCCAGCTCGCACCGGGACGCCTACAATGAGCAGTTCTTC.

This chain uses TRBV7-9 with TRBJ2-3; D gene ambiguous. The V end lost 7 bases, the J end lost 5 bases, and 13 bases lay between the germline ends. Germline-derived CDR1 and CDR2 are SEHNR and FQNEAQ (reference sequence). The CDR3 covers 13 residues. The CDR3 DNA sequence: TGTGCCAGCACCGCCGCACGGCTAGATACGCAGTATTTT. Translating it yields CASTAARLDTQYF.

V and J are TRBV7-9 and TRBJ2-3; 7 nucleotides line up with TRBD1. With V trimmed by 5 bases and J by 2 bases, 10 bases remained unmatched. This CDR3 has 16 amino acids. Germline V gives CDR1 SEHNR, CDR2 FQNEAQ (reference sequence). CDR3 sequence (DNA): TGTGCCAGCAGCATCGTGACAGGGTCATACACAGATACGCAGTATTTT. Its translation: CASSIVTGSYTDTQYF.

This clone was counted a few times. Other DNA sequences from this sample encode an identical CDR3 as well. The chain has TRBV7-9 and TRBJ1-2; no definite D call. The CDR3 runs to 12 residues. Trimming removed 0 bases from V and 7 bases from J, with 6 bases in between. The germline V gene encodes CDR1 SEHNR and CDR2 FQNEAQ (reference sequence). The CDR3: CASSLAGSGYTF. In DNA, the CDR3 is TGTGCCAGCAGCTTAGCTGGTAGTGGCTACACCTTC.

This clone was seen just once. V usage is TRBV10-1 and J usage is TRBJ1-1; D remains ambiguous. V was clipped by 4 bases and J by 0 bases, with 12 bases between them. Germline values: CDR1 WNHNN, CDR2 SYGVQD (reference sequence). The CDR3 is made up of 15 amino acids. The DNA for the CDR3 is TGCGCCAGCAGTGCATTCGACGGACTGAACACTGAAGCTTTCTTT. This sequence encodes CASSAFDGLNTEAFF.

The chain recombines TRBV19 with TRBJ2-1; 12 nucleotides agree with TRBD2. This CDR3 has 15 amino acids. With V trimmed by 4 bases and J by 6 bases, 4 bases remained unmatched. In germline, CDR1 is LNHDA, CDR2 SQIVND (reference sequence). CDR3 region: CASSTQLAGGNEQFF. CDR3 bases: TGTGCCAGTAGTACCCAACTAGCGGGAGGCAATGAGCAGTTCTTC.

The V call is TRBV11-2, the J call TRBJ2-3; TRBD2 matches at 9 bases. CDR3 length: 16 amino acids. The V segment lost 8 bases and the J segment 3 bases; nucleotides outside the gene matches: 12. Germline V gives CDR1 SGHAT, CDR2 FQNNGV. The CDR3 here is CASALQAGGQTDTQYF. The CDR3 DNA reads as TGTGCCAGCGCCCTTCAGGCGGGAGGGCAAACAGATACGCAGTATTTT.

This chain uses TRBV7-8 with TRBJ2-5; D perhaps matches TRBD1 (5 bases). Trimming took 1 base from V and 4 from J, leaving 10 bases between them. The germline V gene has CDR1 SGHVS and CDR2 FQNEAQ. The CDR3 is 14 amino acids. This CDR3 reads CASSLEGLGETQYF. The CDR3 DNA follows: TGTGCCAGCAGCTTAGAGGGGTTGGGAGAGACCCAGTACTTC.

The chain employs TRBV15 and TRBJ1-2; D might be TRBD1 (6 bases). CDR1 is LNHNV and CDR2 is YYDKDF in the germline V gene (reference sequence). The CDR3 runs to 15 residues. Trimming shortened V by 0 bases and J by 2 bases, and 10 bases separated the two germline ends. DNA of the CDR3: TGTGCCACCAGCAGAGATTATCAGGGGAACTATGGCTACACCTTC. Protein: CATSRDYQGNYGYTF.

This rearrangement joins TRBV5-1 to TRBJ2-5; the match to TRBD1 covers 8 bases. Trimming cost V 0 bases and J 6 bases; bases outside gene matches: 10. This CDR3 spans 16 amino acids. Germline-derived CDR1 and CDR2 are SGHRS and YFSETQ. CDR3 nucleotides: TGCGCCAGCAGCTTGGAGGTGACAGGGGTGGGAAAGACCCAGTACTTC. Translated, it gives CASSLEVTGVGKTQYF.

V is TRBV5-1 and J is TRBJ2-1; D may be TRBD2 (6 bases). Deletions cut 0 bases from V and 3 bases from J, with 7 bases between. Germline V gives CDR1 SGHRS, CDR2 YFSETQ. This CDR3 has 14 amino acids. The CDR3 is CASSLEGLYNEQFF. The CDR3 DNA reads TGCGCCAGCAGCTTGGAGGGACTCTACAATGAGCAGTTCTTC.

The rearrangement joins TRBV5-4 to TRBJ2-7; possibly TRBD2 for D (5 bases). Trimming took 0 bases from V and 3 from J, leaving 7 bases between them. Germline V gene lookup returns CDR1 SGHNT and CDR2 YYREEE (reference sequence). The CDR3 consists of 13 residues. The CDR3 protein is CASSLGAGYEQYF. The CDR3, as DNA: TGTGCCAGCAGCTTGGGGGCGGGCTACGAGCAGTACTTC.

This sequence joins TRBV28 and TRBJ1-1; D is uncertain. The CDR3 sequence is 14 residues long. The V end was cut by 6 bases, the J end by 6 bases, with 17 bases between. Germline loops: CDR1 MDHEN, CDR2 SYDVKM. The CDR3 here is CASRRPGEEAEAFF. The CDR3 DNA reads TGTGCCAGCAGGCGTCCGGGTGAGGAGGCTGAAGCTTTCTTT. Full variable domain (rest looked up from reference TRBV28 and TRBJ1-1): DVKVTQSSRYLVKRTGEKVFLECVQDMDHENMFWYRQDPGLGLRLIYFSYDVKMKEKGDIPEGYSVSREKKERFSLILESASTNQTSMYLCASRRPGEEAEAFFGQGTRLTVV.